These 29 T cell receptor beta chains came from one sample sequenced in a study of PD-L1 blockade in urothelial cancer. Assay used: immunoSEQ multiplex PCR; TCRdb lists only in-frame clones, some missing. The sample records about 44,000 clones, roughly 78% being singletons. Sample: PBMCs, taken around atezolizumab (anti-PD-L1) treatment. The source is a man aged 65 to 79 with urothelial cancer.

The chain combines TRBV30 with TRBJ2-3, with 7 bases matching TRBD1. After removal of 5 bases from V and 1 base from J, the junction contained 0 bases not matched to a gene. CDR1 is GTSNPN, CDR2 SVGIG, per germline (reference sequence). The CDR3 spans 12 residues. Here the CDR3 DNA reads TGTGCCTGGGGACAGGGCACAGATACGCAGTATTTT. Residues: CAWGQGTDTQYF.

Here the CDR3 DNA reads TGTGCCAGCAGTTTTTTGGCGGGAGCCGGCGAGCAGTACTTC. Encoded protein: CASSFLAGAGEQYF. The genes are TRBV27 and TRBJ2-7, with 7 bases identical to TRBD2. Germline lookup yields CDR1 MNHEY and CDR2 SMNVEV (reference sequence). Unmatched junction bases numbered 8, after V lost 3 bases and J lost 6 bases. The CDR3 has 14 residues.

CDR3 residues: CASREQGQREKLFF. DNA of the CDR3: TGTGCCAGCAGGGAACAGGGTCAAAGGGAAAAACTGTTTTTT. The J gene is TRBJ1-4, the V gene TRBV28; weak D call: TRBD1 (6 bases). CDR1 is MDHEN and CDR2 is SYDVKM in the germline V gene. V lost 6 bases and J 8 bases, leaving 16 bases between the germline ends. The CDR3 runs to 14 residues.

The genes are TRBV4-3 and TRBJ1-2; 8 nucleotides match TRBD1. The CDR3 loop spans 15 amino acids. The V gene end was trimmed by 0 bases and the J gene end by 6 bases; junction bases not matched to a gene: 6. CDR1 LGHNA and CDR2 YSLEER come from the germline V gene. For the CDR3, the DNA is TGCGCCAGCAGCCAAGATCGGGACAGGCCCAATGGCTACACCTTC. This gives the protein CASSQDRDRPNGYTF.

The genes are TRBV11-3 and TRBJ1-1; 7 bases agree with TRBD1. The ends lost 5 bases at V and 3 bases at J; junction bases unmatched: 3. The CDR3 is made up of 13 amino acids. The germline gives CDR1 SGHNT, CDR2 YENEEA. CDR3 residues: CASSHGQDTEAFF. The CDR3 region has the DNA TGTGCCAGCAGCCACGGACAGGACACTGAAGCTTTCTTT.

This clone was observed once. V and J are TRBV5-8 and TRBJ2-5, with a weak D call TRBD2 (6 bases). The germline gives CDR1 SGHTS, CDR2 YDEGEE. CDR3 length: 15 amino acids. V was trimmed by 2 bases and J by 2 bases, leaving 13 bases between them. The CDR3 region has the DNA TGTGCCAGCAGCTTTCGCGGGGACTCACAAGAGACCCAGTACTTC. Translated: CASSFRGDSQETQYF.

CDR3: CASSPPDTSNYGYTF. The DNA of the CDR3 is TGTGCCAGCTCACCACCGGACACGTCTAACTATGGCTACACCTTC. The chain is built from TRBV18 and TRBJ1-2; tentative D call: TRBD1 (5 bases). V lost 0 bases and J lost 0, with 8 bases in between. The CDR3 is 15 residues long. Germline V gives CDR1 KGHSH, CDR2 LQKENI.

The gene calls are TRBV18 and TRBJ1-4; TRBD1 agrees at 7 bases. CDR3 size: 17 residues. V was clipped by 3 bases and J by 5 bases; unmatched bases: 12. Germline loops: CDR1 KGHSH, CDR2 LQKENI. The CDR3 protein is CASSPRTGENGNEKLFF. CDR3 DNA sequence: TGTGCCAGCTCACCGCGGACAGGAGAGAACGGAAATGAAAAACTGTTTTTT.

The chain combines TRBV2 with TRBJ2-1; TRBD2 matches 12 bases. This CDR3 has 17 amino acids. In germline, CDR1 is SNHLY, CDR2 FYNNEI. The junction had 6 bases not matched to a gene; V was cut back by 5 bases and J by 1 base. The CDR3 sequence is CASSSQTSGSSYNEQFF. Written as DNA, the CDR3 is TGTGCCAGCAGTTCGCAGACTAGCGGGAGTTCCTACAATGAGCAGTTCTTC.

This chain joins TRBV6-1 and TRBJ1-4; D ambiguous. V gave up 1 base and J gave up 13 bases, with 19 bases separating them. The germline gives CDR1 MNHNS, CDR2 SASEGT. The CDR3 sequence is 15 residues long. The CDR3 nucleotides read TGTGCCAGCAGTGAAGACATAGGGTATAATGAGGGACTGTTTTTT. This codes for CASSEDIGYNEGLFF.

The DNA for the CDR3 is TGTGCCAGCAGTCCCCACAGAGCGGGAGCCTACAATGAGCAGTTCTTC. This encodes CASSPHRAGAYNEQFF. The J gene is TRBJ2-1, the V gene TRBV25-1, with 8 positions matching TRBD2. This CDR3 has 16 amino acids. J lost 2 bases, V lost 5 bases, and 8 bases had no gene match. Germline CDR1 MGHDK, CDR2 SYGVNS.

This clone has just one count. The genes are TRBV19 and TRBJ2-2, with 12 bases identical to TRBD1. Germline CDR1 reads LNHDA; CDR2 reads SQIVND (reference sequence). The CDR3 is 15 amino acids. The trim removed 4 bases at V and 7 bases at J, leaving 4 bases unmatched. CDR3 DNA sequence: TGTGCCAGTAGTAGGGGACAGGGGGCTGGCGGGGAGCTGTTTTTT. It translates to CASSRGQGAGGELFF. The full variable domain, completed using reference TRBV19 and TRBJ2-2, is DGGITQSPKYLFRKEGQNVTLSCEQNLNHDAMYWYRQDPGQGLRLIYYSQIVNDFQKGDIAEGYSVSREKKESFPLTVTSAQKNPTAFYLCASSRGQGAGGELFFGEGSRLTVL.

The chain uses TRBV19 and TRBJ1-2; TRBD1 agrees at 7 bases. CDR1 is LNHDA and CDR2 is SQIVND in the germline V gene (reference sequence). CDR3 length equals 17 residues. V lost 6 bases and J lost 1; bases outside the gene matches: 14. The CDR3 protein is CASRPGQSQNYNYGYTF. The CDR3 bases are TGTGCCAGTAGACCGGGACAGAGCCAGAACTATAACTATGGCTACACCTTC.

On this clone itself: In the same sample, other DNA sequences code for this CDR3. The chain carries TRBV29-1 and TRBJ2-1; 10 nucleotides line up with TRBD1. After removal of 7 bases from V and 1 base from J, the junction contained 4 bases not matched to a gene. CDR1 SQVTM and CDR2 ANQGSEA come from the germline V gene. The CDR3 sequence is 14 residues long. The CDR3 reads CSGGGQGSYNEQFF. DNA for the CDR3: TGCAGCGGGGGGGGACAGGGGTCCTACAATGAGCAGTTCTTC.

This chain joins TRBV14 and TRBJ1-5; D unresolved. Germline lookup yields CDR1 SGHDN and CDR2 FVKESK. Trimming removed 0 bases at V and 7 bases at J, with 7 bases between. The CDR3 is 13 residues long. This CDR3 reads CASSQDYKQPQHF. DNA for the CDR3: TGTGCCAGCAGCCAAGATTATAAACAGCCCCAGCATTTT.

V gene TRBV7-2 combines with J gene TRBJ1-2, with D unresolved. This CDR3 region has 13 residues. The germline CDR1 and CDR2 sequences are SGHTA and FQGNSA. V lost 1 base and J 2 bases, leaving 5 bases between the germline ends. As DNA, the CDR3 is TGTGCCAGCAGCTTAGATCCGAACTATGGCTACACCTTC. It translates to CASSLDPNYGYTF.

The chain is built from TRBV6-5 and TRBJ1-1; tentative D call: TRBD1 (5 bases). Trimming took off 0 bases at V and 4 bases at J, with 9 bases between the two ends. Per germline, CDR1 MNHEY and CDR2 SVGAGI. This CDR3 has 14 amino acids. CDR3 nucleotides: TGTGCCAGCAGTTACTCGGGGCAGTTCACTGAAGCTTTCTTT. It specifies CASSYSGQFTEAFF.

V gene TRBV5-8 combines with J gene TRBJ2-7; TRBD1 aligns across 7 bases. The ends lost 0 bases at V and 4 bases at J; junction bases unmatched: 7. CDR1 is SGHTS and CDR2 is YDEGEE in the germline V gene. This CDR3 has 15 residues. Here the CDR3 reads CASSLGQGKGYEQYF. CDR3 DNA sequence: TGTGCCAGCAGCTTGGGACAGGGTAAAGGGTACGAGCAGTACTTC.

This clone showed up just once. This chain uses TRBV6-6 with TRBJ2-7, with 7 bases matching TRBD1. The junction had 4 bases not matched to a gene; V was cut back by 0 bases and J by 2 bases. Germline lookup yields CDR1 MNHNY and CDR2 SVGAGI (reference sequence). This CDR3 has 15 residues. The DNA for the CDR3 is TGTGCCAGCAGTTACTCCTGGGACAGTACCTACGAGCAGTACTTC. Its protein is CASSYSWDSTYEQYF.

The rearrangement uses TRBV5-4 and TRBJ1-1; 7 positions agree with TRBD1. Per germline, CDR1 SGHNT and CDR2 YYREEE (reference sequence). The CDR3 has 13 residues. V lost 6 bases to trimming and J lost 9 bases; unmatched junction nucleotides: 11. CDR3 bases: TGTGCCAGCAACCAGGGGGGAGCGGCGAAAGCTTTCTTT. The encoded protein is CASNQGGAAKAFF. Full variable domain (outside the CDR3, taken from reference TRBV5-4 and TRBJ1-1): ETGVTQSPTHLIKTRGQQVTLRCSSQSGHNTVSWYQQALGQGPQFIFQYYREEENGRGNFPPRFSGLQFPNYSSELNVNALELDDSALYLCASNQGGAAKAFFGQGTRLTVV.

V and J are TRBV28 and TRBJ1-4, with D hard to call. Germline CDR1 MDHEN, CDR2 SYDVKM. The CDR3 is 15 amino acids. V gave up 6 bases and J gave up 0 bases, with 11 bases separating them. CDR3 in amino acids: CASSAPDATNEKLFF. CDR3 DNA: TGTGCCAGCAGCGCCCCAGATGCAACTAATGAAAAACTGTTTTTT. The variable domain in full, completed from reference TRBV28 and TRBJ1-4, reads DVKVTQSSRYLVKRTGEKVFLECVQDMDHENMFWYRQDPGLGLRLIYFSYDVKMKEKGDIPEGYSVSREKKERFSLILESASTNQTSMYLCASSAPDATNEKLFFGSGTQLSVL.

This chain's CDR3 is CASSEGRPRGTGELFF. In DNA form, the CDR3 reads TGCGCCAGCAGTGAGGGGCGGCCTCGGGGGACCGGGGAGCTGTTTTTT. The chain has TRBV10-2 and TRBJ2-2; maybe TRBD2 (6 bases). The V gene's germline CDR1 is WSHSY and CDR2 SAAADI. With 2 bases removed from V and 5 bases from J, the gap between germline ends came to 15 bases. The CDR3 runs 16 residues.

This clone came up once. The V call is TRBV4-1, the J call TRBJ2-2, with a tentative D call TRBD2 (5 bases). Germline CDR1 and CDR2: MGHRA and YSYEKL. The ends were cut back, 0 bases at V and 7 bases at J, with 18 bases in the middle. This CDR3 is built from 17 residues. As DNA, the CDR3 is TGCGCCAGCAGCCAAGATACCCCTCTGCGGGTTGACGGGGAGCTGTTTTTT. It encodes CASSQDTPLRVDGELFF.

This sequence joins TRBV7-9 and TRBJ2-7; D is possibly TRBD1 (6 bases). From germline, CDR1 is SEHNR and CDR2 FQNEAQ (reference sequence). Trimming shortened V by 5 bases and J by 1 base, and 18 bases separated the two germline ends. The CDR3 is 16 amino acids. The CDR3 sequence is CASSNAFTGTSYEQYF. The DNA for the CDR3 is TGTGCCAGCAGCAACGCCTTCACCGGGACATCCTACGAGCAGTACTTC.

J is TRBJ1-2 and V is TRBV19; TRBD1 matches at 11 bases. V was pared by 4 bases and J by 6 bases, with 10 bases of the junction left unmatched. This CDR3 contains 16 residues. The V gene's germline CDR1 is LNHDA and CDR2 SQIVND (reference sequence). The CDR3 sequence is CASSKGTGGFSNGYTF. CDR3 DNA: TGTGCCAGTAGTAAGGGGACAGGGGGGTTCTCCAATGGCTACACCTTC. The full variable domain, its missing parts supplied by reference TRBV19 and TRBJ1-2, is DGGITQSPKYLFRKEGQNVTLSCEQNLNHDAMYWYRQDPGQGLRLIYYSQIVNDFQKGDIAEGYSVSREKKESFPLTVTSAQKNPTAFYLCASSKGTGGFSNGYTFGSGTRLTVV.

V is TRBV28 and J is TRBJ2-7, with TRBD1 identical over 7 bases. The V gene end was trimmed by 8 bases and the J gene end by 7 bases; junction bases not matched to a gene: 8. The CDR3 covers 12 residues. Germline V CDR1 and CDR2: MDHEN, SYDVKM. CDR3 sequence (DNA): TGTGCCAGCCAGGACAGGTTGTGGGAGCAGTACTTC. It translates to CASQDRLWEQYF.

This clone was counted only a few times. The V gene is TRBV6-1, the J gene TRBJ2-5, with 8 bases aligning to TRBD1. The CDR3 consists of 14 residues. Looked up from germline, CDR1 is MNHNS and CDR2 is SASEGT. Trimming removed 5 bases from V and 5 bases from J; junction bases left unmatched: 7. In nucleotides, the CDR3 is TGTGCCAGCAGTAACAGGGGGTTCCGGGAGACCCAGTACTTC. Translation gives CASSNRGFRETQYF.

The chain has TRBV28 and TRBJ1-2; no definite D call. This CDR3 contains 12 residues. V was trimmed by 1 base and J by 4 bases, leaving 4 bases between them. CDR1 MDHEN and CDR2 SYDVKM come from the germline V gene. CDR3 sequence (DNA): TGTGCCAGCAGTTTATCCAGCTATGGCTACACCTTC. Its translation is CASSLSSYGYTF.

The chain carries TRBV2 and TRBJ2-2; TRBD2 aligns across 14 bases. The V gene end was trimmed by 1 base and the J gene end by 8 bases; junction bases not matched to a gene: 0. This CDR3 comprises 15 residues. Germline loops: CDR1 SNHLY, CDR2 FYNNEI. The DNA of the CDR3 is TGTGCCAGCAGTGAAGGACTAGCGGGAGGGGGGGAGCTGTTTTTT. It translates to CASSEGLAGGGELFF.